This paragraph covers one T cell receptor (beta chain) sequence. Its antigen is not known. The treatment: roughly 10-day PBMC culture with coronavirus spike peptide pools or control peptides (ViraFEST assay). The entry originates in a study of vaccination and CD4 T cells after COVID-19. On the study more broadly: Control cultures were given a CEFX pool, an HIV-1 Nef pool, or no peptide.

The Oncomine TCR Beta short-read assay generated sequence data from the DNA of cultured CD4+ T cells. Genomic DNA was isolated from cultured CD4+ T cells. Each CDR3 protein is one row after TCRdb ran MiXCR on the PCR reads. The sample records over 12,000 distinct CDR3 sequences, around 50% being singletons. Findings of the study overall: Within convalescent individuals, 304 out of 307 vaccine-specific clones proved to be spike mono-reactive.

CDR1 is MDHEN, CDR2 SYDVKM, per germline. The CDR3 runs 15 residues. V dropped 4 bases and J dropped 0 bases, with 12 bases sitting between them. The TCR comes from a human donor with COVID-19. The input for sequencing was cultured CD4+ T cells from blood, taken after SARS-CoV-2 vaccination. The rearrangement joins TRBV28 to TRBJ2-5, with D possibly being TRBD2 (6 bases). DNA of the CDR3: TGTGCCAGCAGTTCCCTGGGGGGAAACCAAGAGACCCAGTACTTC. Its translation is CASSSLGGNQETQYF.